This T cell receptor beta chain was captured in a study of glioma-infiltrating T cells. On the study more broadly: Low-grade gliomas were grade II; glioblastomas were grade IV at initial diagnosis.

General study points: Tissue-blood divergence was below expectation in non-neoplastic patients, above in gliomas. Patients with low tissue-blood divergence carried a signature set of shared blood CDR3 motifs.

V gave up 5 bases and J gave up 7 bases, with 18 bases separating them. Germline values: CDR1 MNHNS, CDR2 SASEGT. The CDR3 sequence is 14 residues long. Amplification of TCR alpha and beta CDR3 regions from RNA used iRepertoire nested multiplex PCR. TCRdb ran MiXCR on the multiplex PCR reads and lists one entry per CDR3 protein. The repertoire holds 300,000 to 450,000 distinct CDR3 sequences, with 41% as singletons. A few counts support this clonotype. Its target is unknown. The chain joins TRBV6-1 to TRBJ2-7; D remains unclear. The sample comprised glioma tissue, nonneoplastic brain tissue, or PBMCs (not recorded which). The sequence was collected from a human donor with low-grade glioma or glioblastoma, undergoing nonglioma brain surgery, or in good health (not recorded which). The CDR3 protein is CASSPYPSYNEQYF. For the CDR3, the DNA is TGTGCCAGCAGTCCCTACCCCTCCTACAATGAGCAGTACTTC.